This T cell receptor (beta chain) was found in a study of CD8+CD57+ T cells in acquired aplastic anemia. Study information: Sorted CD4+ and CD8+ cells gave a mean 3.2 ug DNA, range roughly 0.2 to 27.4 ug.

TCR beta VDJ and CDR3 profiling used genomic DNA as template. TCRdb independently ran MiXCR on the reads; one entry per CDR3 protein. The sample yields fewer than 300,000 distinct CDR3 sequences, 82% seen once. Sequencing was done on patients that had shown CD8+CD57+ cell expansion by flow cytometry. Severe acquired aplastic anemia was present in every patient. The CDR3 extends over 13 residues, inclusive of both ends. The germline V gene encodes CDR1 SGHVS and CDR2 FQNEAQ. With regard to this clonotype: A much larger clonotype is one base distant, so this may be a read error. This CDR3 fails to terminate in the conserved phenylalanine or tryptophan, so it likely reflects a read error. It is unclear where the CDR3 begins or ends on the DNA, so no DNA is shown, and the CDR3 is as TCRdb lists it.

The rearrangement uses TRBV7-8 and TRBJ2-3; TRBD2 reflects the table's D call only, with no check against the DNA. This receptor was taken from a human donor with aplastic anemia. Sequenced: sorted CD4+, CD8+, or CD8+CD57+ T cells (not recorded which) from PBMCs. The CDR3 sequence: CASSLGGGPATQY.